These 16 T cell receptor beta chains were sequenced from one sample in a study of T cell responses to AZD1222 COVID-19 vaccine. Assay: immunoSEQ multiplex PCR; the TCRdb copy retains only in-frame clones and omits some. The profile shows tens of thousands of clones, about 80% of them singletons. The sample was peripheral blood, taken 28 days after the second AZD1222 dose. Every receptor here comes from an adult who received the AZD1222 COVID-19 vaccine.

This clone has a count of ten or more. The chain has TRBV5-8 and TRBJ1-1; D ambiguous. The CDR3 contains 12 residues. Trimming stripped 3 bases from V and 7 bases from J, with 10 bases between. Germline V gene data show CDR1 as SGHTS and CDR2 as YDEGEE. The CDR3 is CASSSPHSEAFF. CDR3 bases: TGTGCCAGCAGCTCCCCGCACAGTGAAGCTTTCTTT.

V is TRBV7-2 and J is TRBJ2-1, with D possibly TRBD2 on 5 matching bases. Trimming pared 2 bases from V and 9 bases from J, leaving 14 bases between. Per the germline V gene, CDR1 is SGHTA and CDR2 is FQGNSA. This CDR3 has 14 amino acids. CDR3 in DNA: TGTGCCAGCAGCTTATTAGAATTCGCGGGTGAGCAGTTCTTC. It codes for CASSLLEFAGEQFF.

The rearrangement joins TRBV12-5 to TRBJ1-1; D gene unclear. Between the trimmed V and J ends, which lost 4 bases and 7 bases, there was a span of 10 bases. From germline, CDR1 is LGHNT and CDR2 FRNRAP. The CDR3 covers 12 residues. The CDR3 DNA sequence: TGTGCTAGTGGTTCGGCGGGAGGTGAAGCTTTCTTT. It is translated as CASGSAGGEAFF.

This rearrangement joins TRBV27 to TRBJ2-7, with TRBD2 matching 13 bases. Germline trimming cut 4 bases from V and 3 bases from J; bases unmatched to any gene: 9. Germline V CDR1 and CDR2: MNHEY, SMNVEV (reference sequence). This CDR3 has 17 residues. The CDR3 DNA sequence: TGTGCCAGCAGTTCGCGGACTAGCGGGGGAGTATTCTACGAGCAGTACTTC. Its protein is CASSSRTSGGVFYEQYF.

The chain combines TRBV6-2 or TRBV6-3 with TRBJ1-4; D perhaps matches TRBD1 (6 bases). Germline V CDR1 and CDR2: MNHEY, SVGEGT. This CDR3 is built from 14 residues. The V gene lost 2 bases and the J gene lost 7 bases, with 11 bases spanning the gap. The CDR3 DNA reads as TGTGCCAGCAGTTACCGACAGGCCGGTGAAAAACTGTTTTTT. Its protein product is CASSYRQAGEKLFF.

The rearrangement uses TRBV4-1 and TRBJ2-7, with TRBD1 identical over 10 bases. The germline gives CDR1 MGHRA, CDR2 YSYEKL. The CDR3 consists of 17 residues. Trimming cost V 0 bases and J 0 bases; bases outside gene matches: 5. CDR3: CASSQDPGTGVSYEQYF. The DNA for the CDR3 is TGCGCCAGCAGCCAAGACCCCGGGACAGGGGTCTCCTACGAGCAGTACTTC.

CDR3 nucleotide sequence: TGTGCTGGAAGGACAGAAGTAGACACTGAAGCTTTCTTT. Translating gives CAGRTEVDTEAFF. The chain employs TRBV12-5 and TRBJ1-1; tentative D call: TRBD1 (6 bases). CDR3 length: 13 amino acids. Germline V gene data show CDR1 as LGHNT and CDR2 as FRNRAP. Trimming took 11 bases from V and 3 from J, leaving 16 bases between them.

This CDR3 reads CASSRGLATDEQFF. CDR3 in DNA: TGTGCCAGCAGCCGGGGACTAGCGACGGATGAGCAGTTCTTC. The rearrangement links TRBV5-4 to TRBJ2-1; 10 bases map to TRBD2. V trimming: 4 bases; J trimming: 8 bases; junction bases outside the gene matches: 6. The CDR3 extends over 14 amino acids. Germline CDR1 reads SGHNT; CDR2 reads YYREEE (reference sequence).

The chain uses TRBV4-2 and TRBJ2-1, with D tentatively TRBD1 or TRBD2 (5 bases each). The CDR3 has 16 residues. V lost 1 base and J 4 bases, leaving 14 bases between the germline ends. Per germline, CDR1 LGHNA and CDR2 YNFKEQ. The CDR3 region is CASSQGFGDGYNEQFF. CDR3 nucleotides: TGTGCCAGCAGCCAAGGTTTCGGGGACGGGTACAATGAGCAGTTCTTC.

The gene calls are TRBV19 and TRBJ2-6; no reliable D call. CDR1 is LNHDA, CDR2 SQIVND, per germline (reference sequence). This CDR3 comprises 17 residues. Trimming stripped 4 bases from V and 1 base from J, with 14 bases between. Here the CDR3 DNA reads TGTGCCAGTAGTAAAGGAGTGGAAGCTTCTGGGGCCAACGTCCTGACTTTC. Translating it yields CASSKGVEASGANVLTF.

The rearrangement joins TRBV11-2 to TRBJ2-3; D is ambiguous. In germline, CDR1 is SGHAT, CDR2 FQNNGV. V shed 7 bases and J shed 6 bases, with 14 bases lying between them. This CDR3 is built from 13 residues. The CDR3 nucleotides are TGTGCCAGCACCAAAAACGTTAAGGATACGCAGTATTTT. This gives the protein CASTKNVKDTQYF. Full variable domain (rest looked up from reference TRBV11-2 and TRBJ2-3): EAGVAQSPRYKIIEKRQSVAFWCNPISGHATLYWYQQILGQGPKLLIQFQNNGVVDDSQLPKDRFSAERLKGVDSTLKIQPAKLEDSAVYLCASTKNVKDTQYFGPGTRLTVL.

The gene calls are TRBV23-1 and TRBJ1-5; D unresolved. TRBV23-1 is treated as an ORF (open reading frame) with a function not yet certain. The length of the CDR3 is 19 residues. The V and J ends lost 0 bases and 2 bases respectively, with 20 bases between them. In nucleotides, the CDR3 is TGCGCCAGCAGTCAATCGATGCCTACCCGGGATTCGGGCAATCAGCCCCAGCATTTT. Translation gives CASSQSMPTRDSGNQPQHF.

This chain connects TRBV5-1 to TRBJ2-1; D unresolved. The CDR3 is 13 amino acids. Germline CDR1 and CDR2: SGHRS and YFSETQ. V dropped 0 bases and J dropped 2 bases, with 3 bases sitting between them. CDR3 region: CASSLEPYNEQFF. The CDR3 region has the DNA TGCGCCAGCAGCTTGGAGCCCTACAATGAGCAGTTCTTC. Together with reference TRBV5-1 and TRBJ2-1, the CDR3 gives the full variable domain: KAGVTQTPRYLIKTRGQQVTLSCSPISGHRSVSWYQQTPGQGLQFLFEYFSETQRNKGNFPGRFSGRQFSNSRSEMNVSTLELGDSALYLCASSLEPYNEQFFGPGTRLTVL.

In this sample, this clone turned up once. The chain links TRBV19 to TRBJ2-5, with 8 bases that match TRBD2. Per the germline V gene, CDR1 is LNHDA and CDR2 is SQIVND (reference sequence). This CDR3 comprises 16 residues. Germline trimming cut 3 bases from V and 2 bases from J; bases unmatched to any gene: 8. The CDR3 bases are TGTGCCAGTAGTATCGGCGGAATAGCGGGACAAGAGACCCAGTACTTC. This gives the protein CASSIGGIAGQETQYF.

This rearrangement joins TRBV19 to TRBJ2-1; TRBD2 matches at 9 bases. Germline CDR1 is LNHDA and CDR2 is SQIVND (reference sequence). This CDR3 is 15 amino acids long. Trimming cost V 3 bases and J 6 bases; bases outside gene matches: 6. CDR3 coding DNA: TGTGCCAGTAGTATGGGGCTAGCGGGGATCAATGAGCAGTTCTTC. Translation gives CASSMGLAGINEQFF.

This sequence joins TRBV7-8 and TRBJ2-5; tentative D call: TRBD1 (6 bases). CDR1 SGHVS and CDR2 FQNEAQ come from the germline V gene. The ends were cut back, 3 bases at V and 5 bases at J, with 19 bases in the middle. CDR3 length: 16 amino acids. CDR3 bases: TGTGCCAGCAGCTTGACCGGTTGGGACAAACGGGAGACCCAGTACTTC. Its protein is CASSLTGWDKRETQYF.